This is a list of T cell receptor beta chains from one sample in a study of post-analysis software for immune sequencing data. TCRdb re-derived calls from the PCR reads in MiXCR, one entry per CDR3 protein. The table records roughly 400,000 distinct CDR3 sequences, approximately 37% of them present only once. The sample comprised blood. The receptor set was obtained from a girl aged 2-10 years with multiple sclerosis. Each CDR3 is given with its conserved first and last residue. D genes are given only for firm matches. The size field is filled for only some rows; it gives once, few, many or a size class.

TRBD1 | TRBJ2-7 | . | TRBV4-3 | CASSQASGTGIYEQYF | TGCGCCAGCAGCCAAGCCTCCGGGACAGGGATCTACGAGCAGTACTTC
. | TRBJ1-2 | . | TRBV7-9 | CASSIARGAANYGYTF | TGTGCCAGCAGCATCGCGCGGGGGGCAGCTAACTATGGCTACACCTTC
. | TRBJ2-4 | . | TRBV9 | CASSAHGETKDIQYF | TGTGCCAGCAGCGCCCACGGGGAAACCAAAGACATTCAGTACTTC
. | TRBJ1-4 | few | TRBV2 | CASSTQGNQGEKLFF | TGTGCCAGCAGCACCCAGGGGAATCAAGGCGAAAAACTGTTTTTT
. | TRBJ2-5 | . | TRBV13 | CASNRIGESGTQYF | TGTGCCAGCAATCGCATCGGGGAGTCTGGGACCCAGTACTTC
. | TRBJ2-1 | . | TRBV7-9 | CASSLTRGRRGVNNEQFF | TGTGCCAGCAGCTTAACCCGCGGTAGACGAGGGGTTAACAATGAGCAGTTCTTC
. | TRBJ2-4 | . | TRBV28 | CASSFSGVLAKNIQYF | TGTGCCAGCAGTTTTTCAGGGGTATTGGCCAAAAACATTCAGTACTTC
TRBD1 | TRBJ1-1 | . | TRBV9 | CASSEGGLNTEAFF | TGTGCCAGCAGCGAAGGGGGCTTGAACACTGAAGCTTTCTTT
. | TRBJ2-7 | . | TRBV12-3/TRBV12-4 | CASSFFPGTRSSYEQYF | TGTGCCAGCAGTTTCTTCCCTGGGACCCGTAGCTCCTACGAGCAGTACTTC
. | TRBJ2-5 | . | TRBV6-5 | CASSPSPETQYF | TGTGCCAGCAGCCCATCCCCAGAGACCCAGTACTTC
. | TRBJ1-2 | many | TRBV10-3 | CAISTTVYGYTF | TGTGCCATCAGCACGACGGTATATGGCTACACCTTC
TRBD1 | TRBJ1-2 | . | TRBV7-9 | CASSPQGGYGYTF | TGTGCCAGCAGCCCTCAGGGGGGCTATGGCTACACCTTC
. | TRBJ2-1 | . | TRBV6-2/TRBV6-3 | CASGPFGENHNEQFF | TGTGCCAGCGGTCCCTTTGGGGAGAACCACAATGAGCAGTTCTTC
TRBD1 | TRBJ1-3 | . | TRBV5-1 | CASSYGQGTLSGNTIYF | TGCGCCAGCAGCTACGGACAGGGCACTCTCTCTGGAAACACCATATATTTT
TRBD2 | TRBJ2-5 | . | TRBV3-1 | CASSQELLAGGTQYF | TGTGCCAGCAGCCAAGAGTTATTAGCGGGGGGGACCCAGTACTTC
. | TRBJ2-7 | . | TRBV15 | CATSQRTSPAYEQYF | TGTGCCACCAGCCAACGGACATCGCCAGCCTACGAGCAGTACTTC
. | TRBJ2-6 | . | TRBV12-3/TRBV12-4 | CASSLTLAASGANVLTF | TGTGCCAGCAGTTTAACCCTCGCGGCGTCTGGGGCCAACGTCCTGACTTTC
TRBD2 | TRBJ2-7 | . | TRBV29-1 | CSVAGLAGALRPYEQYF | TGCAGCGTTGCAGGACTAGCGGGCGCCTTACGACCCTACGAGCAGTACTTC
. | TRBJ2-7 | few | TRBV6-1 | CASSVRESGEQYF | TGTGCCAGCAGTGTGCGGGAATCGGGGGAGCAGTACTTC
TRBD1 | TRBJ1-5 | . | TRBV29-1 | CSVGGGDGQPQHF | TGCAGCGTTGGAGGGGGCGATGGCCAGCCCCAGCATTTT
. | TRBJ2-3 | . | TRBV19 | CASRWRGSSTDTQYF | TGTGCCAGTAGATGGAGGGGCTCGAGCACAGATACGCAGTATTTT
TRBD1 | TRBJ1-2 | . | TRBV14 | CASSPWVLAGGNYGYTF | TGTGCCAGCAGCCCATGGGTATTGGCAGGGGGTAACTATGGCTACACCTTC
. | TRBJ2-5 | . | TRBV5-1 | CASSLDEGIGETQYF | TGCGCCAGCAGCTTGGATGAAGGTATTGGGGAGACCCAGTACTTC
. | TRBJ2-7 | few | TRBV7-9 | CASSLINYEQYF | TGTGCCAGCAGCTTAATCAACTACGAGCAGTACTTC
. | TRBJ1-2 | . | TRBV19 | CASSWRDYGYTF | TGTGCCAGTAGTTGGCGGGACTATGGCTACACCTTC
. | TRBJ2-7 | . | TRBV7-9 | CASSSGRVTYEQYF | TGTGCCAGCAGCTCGGGACGGGTTACCTACGAGCAGTACTTC
. | TRBJ2-5 | few | TRBV5-1 | CASSSLAGNQETQYF | TGCGCCAGCAGCTCCCTGGCAGGGAATCAAGAGACCCAGTACTTC
TRBD2 | TRBJ2-1 | . | TRBV12-3/TRBV12-4 | CASSIAGGPGYEQFF | TGTGCCAGCAGTATAGCGGGAGGGCCGGGCTATGAGCAGTTCTTC
. | TRBJ2-7 | . | TRBV28 | CASRPGMAYSYEQYF | TGTGCCAGCAGGCCCGGGATGGCTTACTCCTACGAGCAGTACTTC
. | TRBJ2-7 | few | TRBV10-3 | CAARDNPYEQYF | TGTGCCGCAAGGGACAACCCCTACGAGCAGTACTTC
. | TRBJ1-2 | . | TRBV12-3/TRBV12-4 | CASSPGINYGYTF | TGTGCCAGCAGTCCCGGGATTAACTATGGCTACACCTTC